The rows below give T cell receptor beta chains drawn from one sample of a study of quantifying T cell responses using KT2 cells. MiXCR was run by TCRdb on the UMI-ligation and nested PCR reads, yielding one entry per CDR3 protein. Of fewer than 45,000 distinct CDR3 sequences detected, about 18% appear once; the ten largest clones hold roughly 44%. Sequenced material: PBMCs spiked with cells of the T cell clone KT2. These receptor sequences come from a human donor. CDR3s leave out the opening cysteine and the closing phenylalanine or tryptophan. Part of the rows lack a size; the others show once, few, many or a class for expanded clones.

CDR3 protein	V gene	J gene	clone size
ASTGSGSDEQF	TRBV12-3/TRBV12-4	TRBJ2-1	-
ASSDRQSQETQY	TRBV6-6	TRBJ2-5	few
ASRRVEDTEAF	TRBV6-1	TRBJ1-1	-
ASSQVHPGTSTDTQY	TRBV3-1	TRBJ2-3	few
ASSQIQGPGAF	TRBV6-1	TRBJ1-1	few
ASSPSRPQGTEAF	TRBV7-8	TRBJ1-1	few
SARDARGRNTEAF	TRBV20-1	TRBJ1-1	-
SVETGDYNEQF	TRBV29-1	TRBJ2-1	-
ASSYELANYGYT	TRBV5-6	TRBJ1-2	-
SARGYTYGYT	TRBV20-1	TRBJ1-2	-
ASSRTGNQPQH	TRBV5-5	TRBJ1-5	-
SASWAGGGSYEQY	TRBV20-1	TRBJ2-7	-
ASRTLTGGEQF	TRBV5-6	TRBJ2-1	few
ASSSRDRGHAF	TRBV7-8	TRBJ1-1	few
ASSFVGGLPDTQY	TRBV7-8	TRBJ2-3	-
ASSLGTNTGELF	TRBV11-2	TRBJ2-2	-
ASSYEANSNSPLH	TRBV6-5	TRBJ1-6	-
SVEEGTGNEKLF	TRBV29-1	TRBJ1-4	few
ASKPHGEFDTQY	TRBV12-3/TRBV12-4	TRBJ2-3	few
ASGLSGTGGIAEAF	TRBV27	TRBJ1-1	few
SVEVRAQWNYNEQF	TRBV29-1	TRBJ2-1	many
SATSGMGTDTQY	TRBV20-1	TRBJ2-3	-